The rows below give T cell receptor beta chains drawn from one sample of a study of blood T cell repertoires in COVID-19. Sequencing was performed with immunoSEQ multiplex PCR; in TCRdb, only in-frame clones are kept and a portion is missing. The table records a few hundred thousand clones, roughly 90% of them present only once. The sample comprised PBMCs or T cells enriched from blood (not recorded which). These receptors all come from a man aged 35 to 55 who had recovered from COVID-19. CDR3s include the opening cysteine and the closing phenylalanine or tryptophan. A D gene is named only where the DNA matches it firmly. The size field is filled for only some rows; it gives once, few, many or a size class.

TRBV11-3	-	TRBJ1-2	-	TGTGCCAGCAGCTTAGAGGCAGGGAATGGCTACACCTTC	CASSLEAGNGYTF
TRBV2	-	TRBJ1-1	-	TGTGCCAGCAGTGTCAGGGGAACTGAAGCTTTCTTT	CASSVRGTEAFF
TRBV7-8	-	TRBJ2-1	-	TGTGCCAGCAGACATGAGGACACCCTGTTCTACAATGAGCAGTTCTTC	CASRHEDTLFYNEQFF
TRBV28	-	TRBJ1-6	-	TGTGCCAGCAGTTTACCCCGGGAAAATTCACCCCTCCACTTT	CASSLPRENSPLHF
TRBV19	-	TRBJ2-5	TRBD1	TGTGCCAGTAGTAGAGACAGGGTGGCGGCCCAGTACTTC	CASSRDRVAAQYF
TRBV7-9	-	TRBJ1-1	-	TGTGCCAGCAGCTTAGATCAGGCGACTGAAGCTTTCTTT	CASSLDQATEAFF
TRBV5-4	-	TRBJ1-3	TRBD1	TGTGCCAGCAGCAACCGACAGGGGGCGAGTAGAGTTGGAAACACCATATATTTT	CASSNRQGASRVGNTIYF
TRBV12-3/TRBV12-4	-	TRBJ1-2	-	TGTGCCAGCAGTTTATCGACAGCTAATGGCTACACCTTC	CASSLSTANGYTF
TRBV27	-	TRBJ1-6	-	TGTGCCAGCAGACATTTCTGGGCCAGGGGAATTGGTTCACCCCTCCACTTT	CASRHFWARGIGSPLHF
TRBV19	-	TRBJ2-4	TRBD1	TGTGCCAGTAGTATAGGACGAGACAGGGGCTTCAAAAACATTCAGTACTTC	CASSIGRDRGFKNIQYF
TRBV15	few	TRBJ1-2	TRBD1	TGTGCCACCCGACAGGGGAACTATGGCTACACCTTC	CATRQGNYGYTF
TRBV27	-	TRBJ2-1	-	TGTGCCAGCAGTTTGGAGCTAAGCTCCTACAATGAGCAGTTCTTC	CASSLELSSYNEQFF
TRBV5-4	-	TRBJ2-1	TRBD2	TGTGCCAGCAGTCCCCGGAAAAATAGCGGGGCGTACAATGAGCAGTTCTTC	CASSPRKNSGAYNEQFF
TRBV7-3	-	TRBJ2-2	-	TGTGCCAGCAGCCCGCTGACAACCGGGGAGCTGTTTTTT	CASSPLTTGELFF
TRBV13	-	TRBJ1-3	-	TGTGCCAGCAGCTTAGGGAGCTCTGGAAACACCATATATTTT	CASSLGSSGNTIYF
TRBV12-3/TRBV12-4	-	TRBJ1-1	-	TGTGCCAGCAGTTTTAGGGGGAACACTGAAGCTTTCTTT	CASSFRGNTEAFF
TRBV4-1	-	TRBJ1-2	-	TGCGCCAGCAGCCAGGGAGGGACTTCCTATGGCTACACCTTC	CASSQGGTSYGYTF
TRBV19	once	TRBJ2-3	-	TGTGCCAGTAGTACAGACACAGGGTTCACAGATACGCAGTATTTT	CASSTDTGFTDTQYF
TRBV9	-	TRBJ2-7	TRBD1	TGTGCCAGCAGCCCGGGACAGGGGGCATACGAGCAGTACTTC	CASSPGQGAYEQYF
TRBV19	once	TRBJ2-3	-	TGTGCCAGTAGTATTCAGACAGATACGCAGTATTTT	CASSIQTDTQYF
TRBV6-5	once	TRBJ2-5	-	TGTGCCAGCCGGAGACAGAAAAACCTACAAGAGACCCAGTACTTC	CASRRQKNLQETQYF
TRBV18	few	TRBJ2-3	TRBD2	TGTGCCAGCTCGTTGACTAGCGGGGGGGCACTAGATACGCAGTATTTT	CASSLTSGGALDTQYF
TRBV29-1	-	TRBJ2-1	TRBD2	TGCAGCGTTGAAGGGGGACTAGCGCTATACAATGAGCAGTTCTTC	CSVEGGLALYNEQFF
TRBV3-1/TRBV3-2	-	TRBJ1-2	-	TGTGCCAGCAGCCCTAGGCAATCGGGGGGCTACACCTTC	CASSPRQSGGYTF
TRBV5-1	-	TRBJ1-5	-	TGCGCCAGCAGCCCGCTTGGGGGGACGAATCAGCCCCAGCATTTT	CASSPLGGTNQPQHF
TRBV18	-	TRBJ1-1	-	TGTGCCAGCTCACCAACAGCGAGGGACACTGAAGCTTTCTTT	CASSPTARDTEAFF
TRBV28	-	TRBJ1-5	TRBD1	TGTGCCAGCAGGCGGGCCGGGACAGGGGCTTCTCCCCAGCATTTT	CASRRAGTGASPQHF
TRBV7-3	-	TRBJ1-1	-	TGTGCCAGCAGCTTAACGGCGGGCCCTTACACTGAAGCTTTCTTT	CASSLTAGPYTEAFF
TRBV7-2	-	TRBJ2-7	TRBD2	TGTGCCAGCAGTTTTAGGCTAGCGGGAGGTCCTGGGGGGTTGGAGCAGTACTTC	CASSFRLAGGPGGLEQYF
TRBV3-1/TRBV3-2	-	TRBJ1-5	-	TGTGCCAGCAGCCGAGGAGTAAATCAGCCCCAGCATTTT	CASSRGVNQPQHF
TRBV6-5	once	TRBJ1-4	-	TGTGCCAGCAGTTACTCCCTTGCAACTAATGAAAAACTGTTTTTT	CASSYSLATNEKLFF
TRBV7-3	-	TRBJ2-7	-	TGTGCCAGCAGCCCGCGGGGCTCCTACGAGCAGTACTTC	CASSPRGSYEQYF
TRBV1	few	TRBJ1-2	-	TGCACCAGCAGCCTAAACAGGGGGTATGTAAACTATGGCTACACCTTC	CTSSLNRGYVNYGYTF
TRBV5-1	few	TRBJ1-4	-	TGCGCCAGCACCCTTGGGATCGGCTCCGGGGGTGAAAAACTGTTTTTT	CASTLGIGSGGEKLFF
TRBV6-5	-	TRBJ1-2	TRBD1	TGTGCCAGCAGTTACTCGAGACAGGGCCTCGGCTATGGCTACACCTTC	CASSYSRQGLGYGYTF
TRBV7-9	-	TRBJ2-1	-	TGTGCCAGCAGCCGTAATGAGCAGTTCTTC	CASSRNEQFF
TRBV11-2	-	TRBJ2-5	TRBD2	TGTGCCAGCAGCTCTCGACTAGCGGGGTTACAAGAGACCCAGTACTTC	CASSSRLAGLQETQYF
TRBV6-5	-	TRBJ2-7	TRBD2	TGTGCCAGCAGAGTGGGGACTAGCGGAGCGTACGAGCAGTACTTC	CASRVGTSGAYEQYF
TRBV3-1/TRBV3-2	-	TRBJ1-1	-	TGTGCCAGCAGCCACGAGACAGGTATGAGTTTTCCTGAAGCTTTCTTT	CASSHETGMSFPEAFF
TRBV7-2	-	TRBJ1-1	-	TGTGCCAGCAGGGGCCCATGGGGGGGCTCTGAAGCTTTCTTT	CASRGPWGGSEAFF
TRBV11-2	-	TRBJ1-2	TRBD1	TGTGCCAGCAGCTTAGGACAGGGGGGACGTGGCTACACCTTC	CASSLGQGGRGYTF
TRBV11-2	-	TRBJ2-1	TRBD1	TGTGCCAGCAGCCGGGACAGGGGGCTCAATGAGCAGTTCTTC	CASSRDRGLNEQFF
TRBV4-2	-	TRBJ2-7	TRBD2	TGTGCCAGCAGCCAAGATTTCCAGGGTGGATCAGCGGGAGACTCCTACGAGCAGTACTTC	CASSQDFQGGSAGDSYEQYF
TRBV6-5	-	TRBJ1-5	-	TGTGCCAGCGATGTATTGGTAGAAAGCAATCAGCCCCAGCATTTT	CASDVLVESNQPQHF
TRBV28	-	TRBJ2-7	TRBD1	TGTGCCAGCAGTTTATCAGGACAGGGGGCAAACGAGCAGTACTTC	CASSLSGQGANEQYF
TRBV9	-	TRBJ1-2	-	TGTGCCAGCAGCCCCCCGTTTAAGAACAGAAACTATGGCTACACCTTC	CASSPPFKNRNYGYTF
TRBV7-9	-	TRBJ2-7	-	TGTGCCAGCAGCCTTACAAGTCTCACCTACGAGCAGTACTTC	CASSLTSLTYEQYF
TRBV5-1	-	TRBJ2-6	TRBD2	TGCGCCAGCAGCCCCACCCGACTAGCGGTAGCCGGGGCCAACGTCCTGACTTTC	CASSPTRLAVAGANVLTF
TRBV19	-	TRBJ1-1	-	TGTGCCAGTAGTTACGAGAAGAACACTGAAGCTTTCTTT	CASSYEKNTEAFF
TRBV6-5	-	TRBJ2-7	-	TGTGCCAGCAGCTATGATACCTACGAGCAGTACTTC	CASSYDTYEQYF
TRBV2	-	TRBJ1-1	TRBD1	TGTGCCAGCAGTGATCCAGGGGGCGGCACTGAAGCTTTCTTT	CASSDPGGGTEAFF
TRBV7-8	-	TRBJ1-4	TRBD1	TGTGCCAGCAGCTTGGGGACAGGGGGCCCCTCTAATGAAAAACTGTTTTTT	CASSLGTGGPSNEKLFF
TRBV24-1	-	TRBJ1-5	-	TGTGCCACCAGCGTACAGGGTTTTGATCAGCCCCAGCATTTT	CATSVQGFDQPQHF
TRBV27	-	TRBJ2-5	-	TGTGCCAGCAGTTTATTTTGGGGCCGCCAAGAGACCCAGTACTTC	CASSLFWGRQETQYF
TRBV7-9	-	TRBJ1-2	-	TGTGCCAGCAGCTTAGGACAGAATCCCCGATATGGCTACACCTTC	CASSLGQNPRYGYTF
TRBV4-2	-	TRBJ2-5	TRBD2	TGTGCCAGCAGCCAAGAGGGGCCAGCGGGGGGGCAAGAGACCCAGTACTTC	CASSQEGPAGGQETQYF
TRBV11-3	-	TRBJ2-1	TRBD1	TGTGCCAGCAGCCCCCGGGCTGGGACAGGGACCTACAATGAGCAGTTCTTC	CASSPRAGTGTYNEQFF